These 20 T cell receptor beta chains share one sample of origin, sequenced in a study of shared T cell receptors in the human thymus. TCRdb's copy holds only in-frame clones and misses some; the assay was immunoSEQ multiplex PCR. The table includes approximately 490,000 clones, 70% to 80% detected once. The data also belong to a second study, concerning human thymus T cells.

The sample comprised thymocytes. Receptor source: a boy under two years old with a congenital heart defect.

The rearrangement uses TRBV28 and TRBJ2-1; 13 bases match TRBD2. CDR3 size: 16 residues. Germline CDR1 and CDR2: MDHEN and SYDVKM. Germline trimming cut 6 bases from V and 6 bases from J; bases unmatched to any gene: 8. The CDR3 sequence is CASRVVGTSGTNEQFF. The CDR3 coding sequence is TGTGCCAGCAGGGTCGTCGGGACTAGCGGGACCAATGAGCAGTTCTTC.

This chain connects TRBV7-2 to TRBJ2-5, with 11 bases lining up with TRBD2. The germline CDR1 and CDR2 sequences are SGHTA and FQGNSA. Trimming at V came to 6 bases and at J to 5 bases, leaving 8 bases not matched to a gene. The CDR3 spans 15 residues. The CDR3 is CASRETSGKSETQYF. CDR3 bases: TGTGCCAGCAGGGAGACTAGCGGGAAATCGGAGACCCAGTACTTC.

This chain links TRBV27 with TRBJ1-5; D gene uncertain. The germline gives CDR1 MNHEY, CDR2 SMNVEV (reference sequence). V shed 2 bases and J shed 0 bases, with 17 bases lying between them. This CDR3 contains 18 residues. The chain's CDR3 is CASSLIPPRTYSNQPQHF. DNA for the CDR3: TGTGCCAGCAGTTTAATCCCCCCTAGGACTTATAGCAATCAGCCCCAGCATTTT.

The chain has TRBV28 and TRBJ2-5; TRBD2 aligns across 12 bases. Germline trimming cut 6 bases from V and 2 bases from J; bases unmatched to any gene: 7. Germline CDR1 MDHEN, CDR2 SYDVKM. CDR3 length equals 16 residues. CDR3 nucleotides: TGTGCCAGCAGGGACACTAGCGGGAGGCCTCAAGAGACCCAGTACTTC. It codes for CASRDTSGRPQETQYF.

This chain connects TRBV7-6 to TRBJ2-3, with 8 bases lining up with TRBD2. J lost 3 bases, V lost 4 bases, and 21 bases had no gene match. There are 20 residues in the CDR3. Germline CDR1 SGHVS, CDR2 FNYEAQ. The CDR3 spells CASSSSRRRLASGRTDTQYF. The CDR3 DNA is TGTGCCAGCAGCTCAAGTCGGCGACGGTTGGCTAGCGGGCGGACAGATACGCAGTATTTT. Looking up the rest from reference TRBV7-6 and TRBJ2-3 gives the full variable domain: GAGVSQSPRYKVTKRGQDVALRCDPISGHVSLYWYRQALGQGPEFLTYFNYEAQQDKSGLPNDRFSAERPEGSISTLTIQRTEQRDSAMYRCASSSSRRRLASGRTDTQYFGPGTRLTVL.

The chain uses TRBV4-3 and TRBJ1-1, with 7 positions matching TRBD1. Germline V gene sequence: CDR1 LGHNA, CDR2 YSLEER. V dropped 2 bases and J dropped 7; count of bases not matched to a gene: 10. The CDR3 consists of 15 residues. The CDR3 DNA sequence: TGCGCCAGCAGCCAATCGAAGACAGGGACTGATGAAGCTTTCTTT. Its translation is CASSQSKTGTDEAFF.

CDR3 coding DNA: TGTGCCAGCAGAAGGGCTAGCGGGTTCACAGATACGCAGTATTTT. The encoded protein is CASRRASGFTDTQYF. This chain uses TRBV27 with TRBJ2-3, with TRBD2 identical over 8 bases. Looked up from germline, CDR1 is MNHEY and CDR2 is SMNVEV (reference sequence). The trim removed 6 bases at V and 2 bases at J, leaving 7 bases unmatched. This CDR3 is 15 amino acids long.

The chain uses TRBV11-3 and TRBJ2-1; 7 nucleotides align to TRBD2. This CDR3 region has 17 residues. The ends lost 3 bases at V and 6 bases at J; junction bases unmatched: 14. Germline V gene data show CDR1 as SGHNT and CDR2 as YENEEA. The DNA for the CDR3 is TGTGCCAGCAGCTTCTTGCTAGCGGATCCTCGGGGCAATGAGCAGTTCTTC. This gives the protein CASSFLLADPRGNEQFF.

This chain's CDR3 is CASSLIPSGKNTGELFF. The CDR3, as DNA: TGTGCCAGTAGTTTGATCCCCAGCGGGAAGAACACCGGGGAGCTGTTTTTT. The chain carries TRBV19 and TRBJ2-2, with TRBD2 matching over 7 bases. The CDR3 has 17 amino acids. The V gene's germline CDR1 is LNHDA and CDR2 SQIVND (reference sequence). The V and J ends lost 5 bases and 1 base, in that order; junction bases with no gene match: 10.

The chain carries TRBV5-1 and TRBJ1-5; TRBD1 might be the D (6 bases). The CDR3 sequence is 13 residues long. CDR1 SGHRS and CDR2 YFSETQ come from the germline V gene. Trimming removed 7 bases at V and 7 bases at J, with 15 bases between. The chain's CDR3 is CASLVTGNQPQHF. In DNA form, the CDR3 reads TGCGCCAGCTTGGTTACAGGGAACCAGCCCCAGCATTTT.

The chain recombines TRBV2 with TRBJ2-7; 11 bases match TRBD2. This CDR3 has 16 residues. The V and J ends lost 6 bases and 2 bases, in that order; junction bases with no gene match: 9. Germline CDR1 SNHLY, CDR2 FYNNEI. DNA of the CDR3: TGTGCCAGCAGGCCGGGACTAGCGGAGCCGGCCTACGAGCAGTACTTC. It yields the protein CASRPGLAEPAYEQYF.

The chain joins TRBV2 to TRBJ2-7; D is possibly TRBD2 (7 bases). Between the trimmed V and J ends, which lost 7 bases and 0 bases, there was a span of 19 bases. CDR3 size: 16 residues. Looked up from germline, CDR1 is SNHLY and CDR2 is FYNNEI. CDR3 DNA: TGTGCCAGCATCGGGAGGCCGACAGGTAGCTCCTACGAGCAGTACTTC. Protein product: CASIGRPTGSSYEQYF.

The chain uses TRBV11-3 and TRBJ2-2; 8 bases fit TRBD2. The CDR3 extends over 16 amino acids. Trimming at V came to 0 bases and at J to 6 bases, leaving 6 bases not matched to a gene. Germline V CDR1 and CDR2: SGHNT, YENEEA. The CDR3 loop reads CASSLDGREAAGELFF. CDR3 sequence (DNA): TGTGCCAGCAGCTTAGATGGGCGGGAGGCGGCCGGGGAGCTGTTTTTT. The variable domain in full, with the rest retrieved from reference TRBV11-3 and TRBJ2-2, is EAGVVQSPRYKIIEKKQPVAFWCNPISGHNTLYWYLQNLGQGPELLIRYENEEAVDDSQLPKDRFSAERLKGVDSTLKIQPAELGDSAVYLCASSLDGREAAGELFFGEGSRLTVL.

The rearrangement links TRBV30 to TRBJ2-1, with 15 bases identical to TRBD2. Germline values: CDR1 GTSNPN, CDR2 SVGIG (reference sequence). The CDR3 consists of 18 residues. V lost 0 bases and J lost 7; bases outside the gene matches: 10. CDR3 sequence reads: CAWSVRGTSGRRVNEQFF. The CDR3, as DNA: TGTGCCTGGAGTGTACGGGGGACTAGCGGGAGGAGGGTTAATGAGCAGTTCTTC.

This chain connects TRBV4-2 to TRBJ2-1; 8 nucleotides align to TRBD2. Germline CDR1 reads LGHNA; CDR2 reads YNFKEQ. The CDR3 contains 18 residues. Trimming removed 1 base from V and 9 bases from J; junction bases left unmatched: 17. The CDR3 is CASSQGTRPGGPMGEQFF. CDR3 nucleotides: TGTGCCAGCAGCCAAGGGACGCGGCCGGGAGGGCCGATGGGTGAGCAGTTCTTC.

The V and J genes are TRBV7-2 and TRBJ2-7; D is possibly TRBD2 (5 bases). V lost 5 bases to trimming and J lost 3 bases, with 20 bases between them. Germline values: CDR1 SGHTA, CDR2 FQGNSA. The CDR3 extends over 16 amino acids. CDR3 protein: CASSHSGGGPIYEQYF. In DNA form, the CDR3 reads TGTGCCAGCAGCCATTCAGGAGGAGGACCAATCTACGAGCAGTACTTC.

About this clone: The identical CDR3 is also encoded by other nucleotide sequences in the sample. The chain uses TRBV18 and TRBJ2-7; D gene unclear. The CDR3 contains 12 residues. Germline loops: CDR1 KGHSH, CDR2 LQKENI. With 1 base removed from V and 2 bases from J, the gap between germline ends came to 3 bases. The CDR3 region is CASSPRAYEQYF. The CDR3 DNA reads TGTGCCAGCTCACCACGAGCCTACGAGCAGTACTTC.

The chain carries TRBV2 and TRBJ2-5; weak D call: TRBD2 (6 bases). CDR3 size: 16 residues. Germline V CDR1 and CDR2: SNHLY, FYNNEI. V shed 4 bases and J shed 0 bases, with 15 bases lying between them. The CDR3 spells CASSVTQEGYQETQYF. CDR3 DNA: TGTGCCAGCAGTGTTACACAGGAGGGGTACCAAGAGACCCAGTACTTC.

The chain carries TRBV15 and TRBJ1-2, with 9 bases that match TRBD1. Germline loops: CDR1 LNHNV, CDR2 YYDKDF (reference sequence). CDR3 length equals 15 residues. The J segment lost 6 bases and the V segment lost 5 bases, leaving 10 bases of the junction unmatched. The CDR3: CATSLRTGVPNGYTF. Written as DNA, the CDR3 is TGTGCCACCAGCCTTCGGACAGGGGTTCCCAATGGCTACACCTTC.

This clone was detected once. The chain couples TRBV7-2 to TRBJ2-3; TRBD2 aligns across 11 bases. This CDR3 is 17 amino acids long. V was pared by 5 bases and J by 0 bases, with 7 bases of the junction left unmatched. Germline CDR1 reads SGHTA; CDR2 reads FQGNSA. The CDR3 here is CASSAPGLADSTDTQYF. The CDR3 DNA reads TGTGCCAGCAGCGCCCCGGGACTAGCGGACAGCACAGATACGCAGTATTTT.